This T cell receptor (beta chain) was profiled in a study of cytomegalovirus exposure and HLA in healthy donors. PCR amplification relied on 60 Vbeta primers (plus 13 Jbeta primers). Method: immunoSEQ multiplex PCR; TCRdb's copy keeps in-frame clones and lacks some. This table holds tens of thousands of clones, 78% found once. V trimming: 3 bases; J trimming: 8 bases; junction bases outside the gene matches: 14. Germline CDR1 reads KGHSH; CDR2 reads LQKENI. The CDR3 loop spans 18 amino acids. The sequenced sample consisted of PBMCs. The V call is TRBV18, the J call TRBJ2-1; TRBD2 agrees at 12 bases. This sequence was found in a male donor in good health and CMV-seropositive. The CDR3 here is CASSPLTSGRRGKDEQFF. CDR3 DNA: TGTGCCAGCTCACCGTTGACTAGCGGGAGAAGGGGTAAGGATGAGCAGTTCTTC.